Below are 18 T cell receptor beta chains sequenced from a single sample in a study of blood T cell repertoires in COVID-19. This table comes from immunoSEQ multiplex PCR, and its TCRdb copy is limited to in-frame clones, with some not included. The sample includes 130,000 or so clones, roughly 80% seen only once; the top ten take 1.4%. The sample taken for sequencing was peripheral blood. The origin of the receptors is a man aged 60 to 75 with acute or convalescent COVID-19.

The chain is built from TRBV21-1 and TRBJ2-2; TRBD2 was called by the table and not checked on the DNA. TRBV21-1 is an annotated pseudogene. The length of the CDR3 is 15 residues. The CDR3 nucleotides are TGTGCCAGCAAGCGGGCTAGCGGCAACACCGGGGAGCTGTTTTTT. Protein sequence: CASKRASGNTGELFF.

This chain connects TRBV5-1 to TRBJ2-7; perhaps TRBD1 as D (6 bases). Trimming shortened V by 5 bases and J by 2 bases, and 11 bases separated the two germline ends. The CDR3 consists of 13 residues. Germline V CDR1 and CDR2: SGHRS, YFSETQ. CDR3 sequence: CASRSTGPYEQYF. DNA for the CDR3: TGCGCCAGCAGATCGACAGGTCCCTACGAGCAGTACTTC.

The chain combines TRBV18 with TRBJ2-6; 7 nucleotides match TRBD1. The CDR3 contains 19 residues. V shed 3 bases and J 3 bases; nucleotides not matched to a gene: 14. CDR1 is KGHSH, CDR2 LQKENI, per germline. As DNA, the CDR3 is TGTGCCAGCTCACCTAACAGGGGCTCGTTATCCAGTGGGGCCAACGTCCTGACTTTC. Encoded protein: CASSPNRGSLSSGANVLTF. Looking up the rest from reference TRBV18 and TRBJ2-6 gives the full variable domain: NAGVMQNPRHLVRRRGQEARLRCSPMKGHSHVYWYRQLPEEGLKFMVYLQKENIIDESGMPKERFSAEFPKEGPSILRIQQVVRGDSAAYFCASSPNRGSLSSGANVLTFGAGSRLTVL.

The CDR3 region has the DNA TGTGCCAGCAGTTTCTCGGACAGGGACAGTTATGGCTACACCTTC. Protein: CASSFSDRDSYGYTF. The chain uses TRBV28 and TRBJ1-2; 8 bases match TRBD1. Trimming cost V 3 bases and J 5 bases; bases outside gene matches: 8. The germline V gene has CDR1 MDHEN and CDR2 SYDVKM. The CDR3 has 15 residues.

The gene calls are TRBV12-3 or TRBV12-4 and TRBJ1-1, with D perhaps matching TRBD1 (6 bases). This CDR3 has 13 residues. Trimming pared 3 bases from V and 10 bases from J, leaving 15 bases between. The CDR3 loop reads CASSFQGLLVAFF. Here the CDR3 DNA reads TGTGCCAGCAGTTTTCAGGGGCTCCTCGTAGCTTTCTTT.

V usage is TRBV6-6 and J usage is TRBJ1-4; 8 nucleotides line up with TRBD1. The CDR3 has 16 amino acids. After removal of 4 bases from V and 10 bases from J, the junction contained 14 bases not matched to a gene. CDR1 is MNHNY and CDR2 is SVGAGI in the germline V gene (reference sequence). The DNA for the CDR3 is TGTGCCAGCAGTTCCTCCGACCAGGGGGCGATTGTAAAACTGTTTTTT. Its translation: CASSSSDQGAIVKLFF.

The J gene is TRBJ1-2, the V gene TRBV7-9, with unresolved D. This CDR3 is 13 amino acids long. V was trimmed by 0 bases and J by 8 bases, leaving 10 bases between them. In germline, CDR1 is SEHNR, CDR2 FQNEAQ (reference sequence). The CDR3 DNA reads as TGTGCCAGCAGCTTAGCATTAAACGGGGGCTACACCTTC. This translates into CASSLALNGGYTF.

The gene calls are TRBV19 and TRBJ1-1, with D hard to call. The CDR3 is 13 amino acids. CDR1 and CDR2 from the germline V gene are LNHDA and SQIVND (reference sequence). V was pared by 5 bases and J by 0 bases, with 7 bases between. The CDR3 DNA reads TGTGCCAGTAGTGCTACAGTGAACACTGAAGCTTTCTTT. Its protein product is CASSATVNTEAFF. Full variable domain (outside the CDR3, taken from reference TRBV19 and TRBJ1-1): DGGITQSPKYLFRKEGQNVTLSCEQNLNHDAMYWYRQDPGQGLRLIYYSQIVNDFQKGDIAEGYSVSREKKESFPLTVTSAQKNPTAFYLCASSATVNTEAFFGQGTRLTVV.

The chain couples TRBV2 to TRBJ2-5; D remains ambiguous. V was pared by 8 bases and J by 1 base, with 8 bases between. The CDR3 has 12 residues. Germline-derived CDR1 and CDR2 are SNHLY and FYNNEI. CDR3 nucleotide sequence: TGTGCCAGCGGTGGCAGCCAAGAGACCCAGTACTTC. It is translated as CASGGSQETQYF.

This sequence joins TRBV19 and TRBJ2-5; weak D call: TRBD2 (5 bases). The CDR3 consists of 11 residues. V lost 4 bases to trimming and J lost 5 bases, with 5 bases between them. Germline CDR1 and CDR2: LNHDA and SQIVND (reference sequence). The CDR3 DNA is TGTGCCAGTAGTAGCGGGGAGACCCAGTACTTC. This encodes CASSSGETQYF.

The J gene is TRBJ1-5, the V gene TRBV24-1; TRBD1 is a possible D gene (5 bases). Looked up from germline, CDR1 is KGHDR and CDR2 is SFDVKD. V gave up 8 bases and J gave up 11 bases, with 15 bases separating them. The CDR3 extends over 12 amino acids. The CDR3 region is CATKGRGESQHF. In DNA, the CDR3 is TGTGCCACCAAAGGAAGGGGCGAGTCCCAGCATTTT.

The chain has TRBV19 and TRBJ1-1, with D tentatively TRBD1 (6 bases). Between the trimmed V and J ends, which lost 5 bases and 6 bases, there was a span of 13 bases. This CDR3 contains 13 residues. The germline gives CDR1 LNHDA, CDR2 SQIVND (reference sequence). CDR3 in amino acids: CASSWVGGAEAFF. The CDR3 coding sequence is TGTGCCAGTAGTTGGGTAGGGGGTGCTGAAGCTTTCTTT.

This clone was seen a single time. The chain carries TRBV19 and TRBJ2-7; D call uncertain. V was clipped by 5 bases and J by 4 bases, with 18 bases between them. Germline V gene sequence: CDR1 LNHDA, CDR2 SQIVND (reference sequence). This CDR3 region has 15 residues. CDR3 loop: CASSVSPGSQYEQYF. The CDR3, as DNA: TGTGCCAGTAGTGTCTCCCCCGGGTCACAATACGAGCAGTACTTC.

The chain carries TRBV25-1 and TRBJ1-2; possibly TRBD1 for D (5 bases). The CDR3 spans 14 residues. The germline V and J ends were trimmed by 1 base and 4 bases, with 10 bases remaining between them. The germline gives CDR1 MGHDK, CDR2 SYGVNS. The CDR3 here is CASSEFGGFYGYTF. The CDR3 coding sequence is TGTGCCAGCAGTGAATTCGGGGGATTCTATGGCTACACCTTC.

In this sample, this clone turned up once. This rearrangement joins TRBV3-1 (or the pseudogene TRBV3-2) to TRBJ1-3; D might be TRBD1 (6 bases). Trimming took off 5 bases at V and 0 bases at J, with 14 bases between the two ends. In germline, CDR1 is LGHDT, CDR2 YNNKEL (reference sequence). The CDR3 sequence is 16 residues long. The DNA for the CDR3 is TGTGCCAGCAGCGATAAGGGGACATCCTCTGGAAACACCATATATTTT. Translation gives CASSDKGTSSGNTIYF.

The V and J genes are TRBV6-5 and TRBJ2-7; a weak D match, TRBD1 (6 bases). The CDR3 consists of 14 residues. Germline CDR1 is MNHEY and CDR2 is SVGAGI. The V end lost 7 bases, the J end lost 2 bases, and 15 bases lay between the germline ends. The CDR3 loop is CASTSTGLPYEQYF. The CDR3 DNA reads TGTGCCAGCACGTCAACAGGGCTCCCCTACGAGCAGTACTTC.

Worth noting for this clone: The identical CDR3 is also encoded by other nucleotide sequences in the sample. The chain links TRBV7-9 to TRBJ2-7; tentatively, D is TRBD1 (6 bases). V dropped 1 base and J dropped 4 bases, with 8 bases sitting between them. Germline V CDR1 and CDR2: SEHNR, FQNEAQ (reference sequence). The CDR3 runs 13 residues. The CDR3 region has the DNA TGTGCCAGCAGCTTAGTAGGGGGATACGAGCAGTACTTC. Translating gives CASSLVGGYEQYF.

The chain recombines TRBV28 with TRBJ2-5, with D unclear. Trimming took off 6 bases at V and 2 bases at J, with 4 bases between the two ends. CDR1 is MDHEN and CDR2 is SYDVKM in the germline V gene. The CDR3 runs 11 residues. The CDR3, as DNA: TGTGCCAGCAGATATCAAGAGACCCAGTACTTC. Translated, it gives CASRYQETQYF.